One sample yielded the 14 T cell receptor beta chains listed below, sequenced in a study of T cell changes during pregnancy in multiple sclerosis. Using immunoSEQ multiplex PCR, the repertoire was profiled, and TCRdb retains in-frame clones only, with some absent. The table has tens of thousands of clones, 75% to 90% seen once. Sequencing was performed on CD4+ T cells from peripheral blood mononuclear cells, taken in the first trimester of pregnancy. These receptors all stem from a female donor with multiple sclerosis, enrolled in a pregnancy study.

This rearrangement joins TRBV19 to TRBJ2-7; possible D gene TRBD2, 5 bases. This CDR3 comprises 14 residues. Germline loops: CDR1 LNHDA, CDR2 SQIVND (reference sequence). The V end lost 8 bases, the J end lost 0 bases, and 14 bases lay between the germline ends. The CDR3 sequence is CASGPGLHSYEQYF. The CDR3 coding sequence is TGTGCCAGTGGGCCCGGACTCCACTCCTACGAGCAGTACTTC.

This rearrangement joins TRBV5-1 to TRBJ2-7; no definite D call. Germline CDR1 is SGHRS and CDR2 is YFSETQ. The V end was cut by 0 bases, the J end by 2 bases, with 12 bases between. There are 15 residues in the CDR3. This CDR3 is CASSLGSLSTYEQYF. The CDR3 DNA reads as TGCGCCAGCAGCTTGGGATCCTTATCTACCTACGAGCAGTACTTC.

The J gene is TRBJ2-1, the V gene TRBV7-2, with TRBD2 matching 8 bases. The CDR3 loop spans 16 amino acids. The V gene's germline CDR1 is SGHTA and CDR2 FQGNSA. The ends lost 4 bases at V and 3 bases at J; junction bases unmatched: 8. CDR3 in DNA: TGTGCCAGCAGCTCCCAAAGCGGGAGTAACTACAATGAGCAGTTCTTC. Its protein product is CASSSQSGSNYNEQFF.

In nucleotides, the CDR3 is TGTGCCAGCAGCCAAGATCACGGCTACGAGCAGTACTTC. This translates into CASSQDHGYEQYF. V is TRBV14 and J is TRBJ2-7, with unresolved D. This CDR3 has 13 amino acids. Germline assignment: CDR1 SGHDN and CDR2 FVKESK. V was pared by 0 bases and J by 3 bases, with 6 bases between.

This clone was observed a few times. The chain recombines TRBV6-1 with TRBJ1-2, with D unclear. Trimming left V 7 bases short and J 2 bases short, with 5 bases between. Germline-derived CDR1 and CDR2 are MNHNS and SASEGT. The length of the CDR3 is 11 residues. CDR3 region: CASTLNYGYTF. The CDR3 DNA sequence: TGTGCCAGCACCCTGAACTATGGCTACACCTTC.

The CDR3 DNA is TGTGCCAGCAGTTCCGGTCGGGGAGGTGAAAAACTGTTTTTT. It is translated as CASSSGRGGEKLFF. The genes are TRBV6-5 and TRBJ1-4; the D is unclear. V lost 4 bases and J lost 7, with 13 bases in between. Germline V CDR1 and CDR2: MNHEY, SVGAGI. This CDR3 spans 14 amino acids.

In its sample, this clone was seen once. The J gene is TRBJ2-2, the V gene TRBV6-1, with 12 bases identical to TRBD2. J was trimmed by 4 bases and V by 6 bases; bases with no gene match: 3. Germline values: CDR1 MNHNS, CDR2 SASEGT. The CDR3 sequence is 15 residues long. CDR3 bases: TGTGCCAGCAGACTAGCGGGAGGTTCCACCGGGGAGCTGTTTTTT. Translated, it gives CASRLAGGSTGELFF.

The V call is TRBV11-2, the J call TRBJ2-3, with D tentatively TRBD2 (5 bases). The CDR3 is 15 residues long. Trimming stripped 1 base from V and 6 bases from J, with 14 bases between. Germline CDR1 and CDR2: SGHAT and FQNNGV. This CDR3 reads CASSLVNPLADTQYF. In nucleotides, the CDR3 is TGTGCCAGCAGCTTAGTTAATCCTTTAGCGGATACGCAGTATTTT.

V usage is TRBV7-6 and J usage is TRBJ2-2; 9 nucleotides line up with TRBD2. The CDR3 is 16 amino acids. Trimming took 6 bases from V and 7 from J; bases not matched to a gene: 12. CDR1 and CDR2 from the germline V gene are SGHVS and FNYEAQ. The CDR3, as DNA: TGTGCCAGCAGTCCTAGAGTAGCGGGAGACGGCGGGGAGCTGTTTTTT. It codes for CASSPRVAGDGGELFF.

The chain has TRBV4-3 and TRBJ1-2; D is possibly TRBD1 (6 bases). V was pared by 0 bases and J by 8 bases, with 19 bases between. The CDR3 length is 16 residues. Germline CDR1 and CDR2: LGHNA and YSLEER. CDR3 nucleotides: TGCGCCAGCAGCCAAGATCGGGGGGGCTCCGTAGGCGGCTACACCTTC. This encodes CASSQDRGGSVGGYTF.

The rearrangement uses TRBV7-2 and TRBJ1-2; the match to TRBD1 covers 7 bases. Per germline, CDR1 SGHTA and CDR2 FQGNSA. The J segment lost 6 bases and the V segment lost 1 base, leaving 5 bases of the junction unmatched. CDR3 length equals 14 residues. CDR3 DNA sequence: TGTGCCAGCAGCTTAGTAGGAGGGGGCGATGGCTACACCTTC. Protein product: CASSLVGGGDGYTF.

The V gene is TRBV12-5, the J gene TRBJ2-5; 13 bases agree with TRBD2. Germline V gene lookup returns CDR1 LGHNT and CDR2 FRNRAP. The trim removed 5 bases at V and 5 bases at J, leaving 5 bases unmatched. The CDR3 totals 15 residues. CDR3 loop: CASGPGLAGVETQYF. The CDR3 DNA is TGTGCTAGTGGTCCTGGACTAGCGGGAGTTGAGACCCAGTACTTC.

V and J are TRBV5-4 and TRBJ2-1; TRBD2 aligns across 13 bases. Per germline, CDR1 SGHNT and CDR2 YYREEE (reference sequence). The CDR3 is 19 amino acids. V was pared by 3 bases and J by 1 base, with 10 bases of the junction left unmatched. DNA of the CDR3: TGTGCCAGCAGCTCGGATGGACTAGCGGGAGAGGGGTCCTACAATGAGCAGTTCTTC. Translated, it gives CASSSDGLAGEGSYNEQFF. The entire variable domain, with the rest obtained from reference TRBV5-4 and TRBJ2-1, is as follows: ETGVTQSPTHLIKTRGQQVTLRCSSQSGHNTVSWYQQALGQGPQFIFQYYREEENGRGNFPPRFSGLQFPNYSSELNVNALELDDSALYLCASSSDGLAGEGSYNEQFFGPGTRLTVL.

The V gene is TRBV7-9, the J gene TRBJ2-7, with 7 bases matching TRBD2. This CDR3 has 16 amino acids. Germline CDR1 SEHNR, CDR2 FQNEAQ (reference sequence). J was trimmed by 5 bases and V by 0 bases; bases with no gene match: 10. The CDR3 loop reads CASSLAPYGGYNEQYF. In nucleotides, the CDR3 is TGTGCCAGCAGCTTAGCTCCATACGGGGGGTATAACGAGCAGTACTTC.